This T cell receptor (beta chain) appears in the sequencing data of a study of T cell responses to AZD1222 COVID-19 vaccine. Study information: Some second doses came at about 4 weeks and others at about 12 weeks; these were pooled. Findings and caveats of the study: Two doses of AZD1222 preceded a rise in Spike-specific TCR breadth and depth. Dominant CD4 TCR responses targeted spike regions 160-218 and 743-854.

A word on this clone: The antigen remains undetermined.

Libraries were prepared by immunoSEQ multiplex PCR; TCRdb keeps only in-frame clonotypes and omits some of them. In the table there are about 97,000 clones, about 88% of which are singletons. This receptor was identified in an adult in good health. The sample in question was peripheral blood, obtained on day 0 of AZD1222 vaccination.

The CDR3 DNA sequence: TGTGCCAGTAGTATCAGGGGCCAAGAGACCCAGTACTTC. Translated, it gives CASSIRGQETQYF. This sequence joins TRBV19 and TRBJ2-5, with D possibly TRBD1 on 6 matching bases. The CDR3 runs 13 residues. Trimming cost V 3 bases and J 1 base, with 6 bases left between them. Germline assignment: CDR1 LNHDA and CDR2 SQIVND (reference sequence).